The next 23 T cell receptor beta chains were all read from a single sample in a study of early stage breast cancer tumors. Some clones are missing from TCRdb's copy, which holds only in-frame ones; the method was immunoSEQ multiplex PCR. The sample carries about 41,000 clones, approximately 72% recorded once. Input material: blood. These receptors all come from a person aged 45-60 years with breast cancer.

This clone was observed a few times. V is TRBV19 and J is TRBJ2-7, with D maybe TRBD1 (6 bases). Germline loops: CDR1 LNHDA, CDR2 SQIVND (reference sequence). V was trimmed by 1 base and J by 2 bases, leaving 12 bases between them. CDR3 length: 15 amino acids. The CDR3 sequence: CASSIARTETYEQYF. The CDR3 region has the DNA TGTGCCAGTAGTATAGCCCGGACAGAAACCTACGAGCAGTACTTC.

The rearrangement uses TRBV5-4 and TRBJ2-1; 9 positions match TRBD2. V shed 0 bases and J 8 bases; nucleotides not matched to a gene: 9. CDR1 and CDR2 from the germline V gene are SGHNT and YYREEE (reference sequence). The CDR3 contains 16 residues. The CDR3 loop reads CASSLASRGRADEQFF. CDR3 nucleotides: TGTGCCAGCAGCTTGGCCTCTCGCGGGAGGGCCGATGAGCAGTTCTTC.

This clone is labeled medium-sized. The chain employs TRBV2 and TRBJ1-1, with D maybe TRBD1 (6 bases). CDR1 is SNHLY, CDR2 FYNNEI, per germline. The ends were cut back, 6 bases at V and 4 bases at J, with 15 bases in the middle. The CDR3 consists of 14 residues. CDR3 DNA: TGTGCCAGCAGAGAACAGGGAAAGGGCACTGAAGCTTTCTTT. It translates to CASREQGKGTEAFF. The full variable domain, completed using reference TRBV2 and TRBJ1-1, is EPEVTQTPSHQVTQMGQEVILRCVPISNHLYFYWYRQILGQKVEFLVSFYNNEISEKSEIFDDQFSVERPDGSNFTLKIRSTKLEDSAMYFCASREQGKGTEAFFGQGTRLTVV.

This clone has just a few counts. Other DNA variants within this sample encode the same CDR3. The genes are TRBV4-3 and TRBJ2-3, with TRBD2 identical over 12 bases. The V gene's germline CDR1 is LGHNA and CDR2 YSLEER. The trim removed 3 bases at V and 0 bases at J, leaving 4 bases unmatched. There are 17 residues in the CDR3. The CDR3 sequence is CASSHQLAGGSTDTQYF. The CDR3 DNA reads as TGCGCCAGCAGCCATCAACTAGCGGGGGGCAGCACAGATACGCAGTATTTT.

This clone was seen more than once but under ten times. This chain links TRBV19 with TRBJ2-2; weak D call: TRBD2 (5 bases). The V end was cut by 2 bases, the J end by 1 base, with 11 bases between. This CDR3 has 16 amino acids. CDR1 is LNHDA, CDR2 SQIVND, per germline (reference sequence). The CDR3 coding sequence is TGTGCCAGTAGTATACTCGGACTCAAGAACACCGGGGAGCTGTTTTTT. It is translated as CASSILGLKNTGELFF.

This clone was seen a handful of times. V and J are TRBV4-3 and TRBJ1-1, with D perhaps matching TRBD1 (6 bases). The CDR3 spans 15 residues. The V and J ends lost 0 bases and 1 base respectively, with 9 bases between them. Germline-derived CDR1 and CDR2 are LGHNA and YSLEER. As DNA, the CDR3 is TGCGCCAGCAGCCAAGAGTGGGGACAGAACACTGAAGCTTTCTTT. Translated, it gives CASSQEWGQNTEAFF.

This clone was picked up one time. The chain recombines TRBV2 with TRBJ2-5; 9 bases align to TRBD1. The J segment lost 1 base and the V segment lost 4 bases, leaving 1 base of the junction unmatched. CDR1 is SNHLY and CDR2 is FYNNEI in the germline V gene. This CDR3 is built from 14 residues. DNA for the CDR3: TGTGCCAGCAGTGCGGACAGGGGCCAAGAGACCCAGTACTTC. This sequence encodes CASSADRGQETQYF.

The V call is TRBV5-1, the J call TRBJ1-4, with no clear D. The ends were cut back, 1 base at V and 0 bases at J, with 13 bases in the middle. The germline V gene encodes CDR1 SGHRS and CDR2 YFSETQ. The CDR3 is made up of 17 amino acids. The CDR3 reads CASSLSPNTPTNEKLFF. DNA of the CDR3: TGCGCCAGCAGCTTGTCGCCGAATACTCCAACTAATGAAAAACTGTTTTTT.

V is TRBV5-1 and J is TRBJ2-5; 9 bases map to TRBD2. Germline CDR1 is SGHRS and CDR2 is YFSETQ. J lost 7 bases, V lost 0 bases, and 13 bases had no gene match. The CDR3 loop spans 17 amino acids. This CDR3 reads CASSLEGSGGLYGTQYF. CDR3 nucleotide sequence: TGCGCCAGCAGCTTGGAAGGTAGCGGGGGATTGTACGGGACCCAGTACTTC.

The chain couples TRBV11-2 to TRBJ1-2, with D perhaps matching TRBD1 (5 bases). The CDR3 is made up of 14 amino acids. Deletions cut 0 bases from V and 8 bases from J, with 13 bases between. The V gene's germline CDR1 is SGHAT and CDR2 FQNNGV. The DNA of the CDR3 is TGTGCCAGCAGCTTAGATTACAGGAATGAAGGCTACACCTTC. It translates to CASSLDYRNEGYTF.

The chain carries TRBV15 and TRBJ2-1; 7 bases are a match to TRBD2. The CDR3 is 16 residues long. CDR1 and CDR2 (germline): LNHNV, YYDKDF (reference sequence). J gave up 5 bases and V 1 base, and 8 bases lay outside the gene matches. CDR3 amino acids: CATSRVREGPNNEQFF. Written as DNA, the CDR3 is TGTGCCACCAGCAGAGTGAGGGAGGGCCCCAACAATGAGCAGTTCTTC.

V usage is TRBV5-4 and J usage is TRBJ1-1; D unresolved. The CDR3 has 14 amino acids. Deletions cut 2 bases from V and 1 base from J, with 9 bases between. From germline, CDR1 is SGHNT and CDR2 YYREEE (reference sequence). In DNA, the CDR3 is TGTGCCAGCAGCTTCCGGGTGACGAACACTGAAGCTTTCTTT. As protein: CASSFRVTNTEAFF. The complete variable domain, with remaining parts taken from reference TRBV5-4 and TRBJ1-1, reads ETGVTQSPTHLIKTRGQQVTLRCSSQSGHNTVSWYQQALGQGPQFIFQYYREEENGRGNFPPRFSGLQFPNYSSELNVNALELDDSALYLCASSFRVTNTEAFFGQGTRLTVV.

The chain carries TRBV25-1 and TRBJ1-1; TRBD1 might be the D (5 bases). V was trimmed by 4 bases and J by 5 bases, leaving 11 bases between them. Germline V gene sequence: CDR1 MGHDK, CDR2 SYGVNS. This CDR3 is built from 13 residues. Written as DNA, the CDR3 is TGTGCCAGCAGTGTGGCAGGGAGGACTGAAGCTTTCTTT. As protein: CASSVAGRTEAFF.

A few counts support this clone. This rearrangement joins TRBV6-1 to TRBJ1-4, with no clear D. Germline values: CDR1 MNHNS, CDR2 SASEGT. The CDR3 has 12 amino acids. Trimming shortened V by 7 bases and J by 0 bases, and 3 bases separated the two germline ends. The CDR3 region has the DNA TGTGCCAGCACAACAACTAATGAAAAACTGTTTTTT. It encodes CASTTTNEKLFF.

The rearrangement joins TRBV7-3 to TRBJ2-4; D may be TRBD2 (6 bases). The CDR3 covers 12 residues. The V end lost 9 bases, the J end lost 2 bases, and 8 bases lay between the germline ends. CDR1 is SGHTA and CDR2 is FQGTGA in the germline V gene. Here the CDR3 reads CASGDSKNIQYF. The CDR3 DNA reads as TGTGCCAGTGGGGACTCCAAAAACATTCAGTACTTC. The full variable domain, with the rest looked up from reference TRBV7-3 and TRBJ2-4, is GAGVSQTPSNKVTEKGKYVELRCDPISGHTALYWYRQSLGQGPEFLIYFQGTGAADDSGLPNDRFFAVRPEGSVSTLKIQRTERGDSAVYLCASGDSKNIQYFGAGTRLSVL.

The chain recombines TRBV5-6 with TRBJ2-7, with TRBD2 matching 12 bases. The germline V gene encodes CDR1 SGHDT and CDR2 YYEEEE. The CDR3 sequence is 12 residues long. V lost 7 bases and J lost 10; bases outside the gene matches: 6. CDR3 coding DNA: TGTGCCAGCTCTAGCGGGAGGGAGGTACAGTACTTC. Translation gives CASSSGREVQYF.

The chain recombines TRBV5-4 with TRBJ2-5; 9 nucleotides agree with TRBD2. J gave up 3 bases and V 4 bases, and 7 bases lay outside the gene matches. This CDR3 is 15 amino acids long. CDR1 and CDR2 from the germline V gene are SGHNT and YYREEE (reference sequence). The CDR3 is CASSPALAGKETQYF. For the CDR3, the DNA is TGTGCCAGCAGCCCTGCGCTAGCGGGGAAAGAGACCCAGTACTTC.

This sequence joins TRBV23-1 and TRBJ2-1; 12 bases match TRBD2. TRBV23-1 has ORF status, its function being uncertain. V trimming: 1 base; J trimming: 8 bases; junction bases outside the gene matches: 6. The CDR3 has 16 amino acids. The DNA for the CDR3 is TGCGCCAGCAGTCAATGGCCTAGCGGGGGGGGCCATGAGCAGTTCTTC. Translating it yields CASSQWPSGGGHEQFF.

This clone appeared a few times. The J gene is TRBJ1-5, the V gene TRBV6-1; 8 bases are shared with TRBD1. Trimming at V came to 6 bases and at J to 6 bases, leaving 4 bases not matched to a gene. Germline V gene sequence: CDR1 MNHNS, CDR2 SASEGT. The CDR3 totals 13 residues. CDR3 sequence: CASSGQGSQPQHF. DNA of the CDR3: TGTGCCAGCAGCGGACAGGGAAGTCAGCCCCAGCATTTT.

This chain joins TRBV7-6 and TRBJ2-7, with a tentative D call TRBD2 (6 bases). The CDR3 totals 16 residues. CDR1 is SGHVS and CDR2 is FNYEAQ in the germline V gene. V gave up 5 bases and J gave up 4 bases, with 21 bases separating them. CDR3 in amino acids: CASSQSAGGSGYEQYF. The CDR3 bases are TGTGCCAGCAGCCAATCAGCGGGCGGGTCAGGGTACGAGCAGTACTTC.

The V and J genes are TRBV10-3 and TRBJ2-7; D is perhaps TRBD1 (6 bases). The CDR3 is 11 residues long. The V end was cut by 7 bases, the J end by 4 bases, with 8 bases between. Germline V gene data show CDR1 as ENHRY and CDR2 as SYGVKD. The CDR3 nucleotides are TGTGCCATCAACACAGGGTACGAGCAGTACTTC. Translating gives CAINTGYEQYF.

The genes are TRBV6-1 and TRBJ1-5; weak D call: TRBD1 (6 bases). The V and J ends lost 5 bases and 2 bases respectively, with 13 bases between them. CDR1 MNHNS and CDR2 SASEGT come from the germline V gene. The CDR3 has 15 amino acids. The DNA of the CDR3 is TGTGCCAGCAGTCAGGGCCCAGGGGGCAATCAGCCCCAGCATTTT. Protein sequence: CASSQGPGGNQPQHF.

This clone is deemed medium-sized. The chain joins TRBV7-2 to TRBJ1-5; D gene ambiguous. V dropped 4 bases and J dropped 2 bases, with 12 bases sitting between them. CDR3 size: 15 residues. Germline V gene sequence: CDR1 SGHTA, CDR2 FQGNSA. The CDR3 sequence is CASSSSGFGNQPQHF. The CDR3 coding sequence is TGTGCCAGCAGCTCCTCGGGGTTTGGCAATCAGCCCCAGCATTTT. The whole variable domain, filled in from reference TRBV7-2 and TRBJ1-5, reads GAGVSQSPSNKVTEKGKDVELRCDPISGHTALYWYRQSLGQGLEFLIYFQGNSAPDKSGLPSDRFSAERTGGSVSTLTIQRTQQEDSAVYLCASSSSGFGNQPQHFGDGTRLSIL.